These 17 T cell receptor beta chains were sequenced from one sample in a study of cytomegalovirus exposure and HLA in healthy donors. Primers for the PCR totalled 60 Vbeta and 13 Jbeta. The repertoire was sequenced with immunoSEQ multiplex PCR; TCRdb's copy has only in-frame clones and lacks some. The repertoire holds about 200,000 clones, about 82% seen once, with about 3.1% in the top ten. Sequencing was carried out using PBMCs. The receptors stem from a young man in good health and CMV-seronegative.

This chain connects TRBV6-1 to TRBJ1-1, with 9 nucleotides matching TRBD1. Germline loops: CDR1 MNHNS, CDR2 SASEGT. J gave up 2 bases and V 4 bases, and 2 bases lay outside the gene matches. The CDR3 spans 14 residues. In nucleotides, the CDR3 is TGTGCCAGCAGTGTACAGGGGGCCAACACTGAAGCTTTCTTT. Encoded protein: CASSVQGANTEAFF.

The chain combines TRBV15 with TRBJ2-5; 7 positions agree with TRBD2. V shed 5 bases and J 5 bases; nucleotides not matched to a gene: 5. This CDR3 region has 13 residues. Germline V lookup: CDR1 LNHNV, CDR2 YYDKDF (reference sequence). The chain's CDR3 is CATSLAAGETQYF. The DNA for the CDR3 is TGTGCCACCAGCTTGGCAGCGGGGGAGACCCAGTACTTC.

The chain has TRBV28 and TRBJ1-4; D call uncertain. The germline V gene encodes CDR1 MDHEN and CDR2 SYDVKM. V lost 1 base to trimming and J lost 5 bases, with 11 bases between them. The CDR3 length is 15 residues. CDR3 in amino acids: CASSLLGNGNEKLFF. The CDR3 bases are TGTGCCAGCAGTTTATTGGGCAATGGGAATGAAAAACTGTTTTTT. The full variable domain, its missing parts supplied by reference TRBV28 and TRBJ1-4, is DVKVTQSSRYLVKRTGEKVFLECVQDMDHENMFWYRQDPGLGLRLIYFSYDVKMKEKGDIPEGYSVSREKKERFSLILESASTNQTSMYLCASSLLGNGNEKLFFGSGTQLSVL.

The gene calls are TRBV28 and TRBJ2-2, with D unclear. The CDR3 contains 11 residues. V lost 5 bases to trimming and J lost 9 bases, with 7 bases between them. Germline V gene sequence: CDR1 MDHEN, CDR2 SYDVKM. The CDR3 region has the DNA TGTGCCAGCAGTCTGAGCCGGGAGCTGTTTTTT. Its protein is CASSLSRELFF.

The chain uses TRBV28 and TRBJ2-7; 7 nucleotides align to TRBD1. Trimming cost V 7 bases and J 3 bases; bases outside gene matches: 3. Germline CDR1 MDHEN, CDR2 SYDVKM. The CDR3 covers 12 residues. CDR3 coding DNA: TGTGCCAGCACTCAGGGGGACTACGAGCAGTACTTC. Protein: CASTQGDYEQYF.

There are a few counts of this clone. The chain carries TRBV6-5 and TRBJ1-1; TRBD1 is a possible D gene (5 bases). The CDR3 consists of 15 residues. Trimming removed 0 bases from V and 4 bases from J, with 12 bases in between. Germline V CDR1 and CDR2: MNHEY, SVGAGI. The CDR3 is CASSYSPRQLTEAFF. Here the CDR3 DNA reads TGTGCCAGCAGTTACTCGCCTAGACAGCTCACTGAAGCTTTCTTT.

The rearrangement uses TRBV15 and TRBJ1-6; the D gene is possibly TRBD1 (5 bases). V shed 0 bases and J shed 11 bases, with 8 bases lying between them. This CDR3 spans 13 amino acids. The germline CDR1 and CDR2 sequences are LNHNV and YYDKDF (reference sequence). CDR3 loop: CATSRDRGPPLHF. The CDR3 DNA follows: TGTGCCACCAGCAGAGATAGGGGTCCACCCCTCCACTTT.

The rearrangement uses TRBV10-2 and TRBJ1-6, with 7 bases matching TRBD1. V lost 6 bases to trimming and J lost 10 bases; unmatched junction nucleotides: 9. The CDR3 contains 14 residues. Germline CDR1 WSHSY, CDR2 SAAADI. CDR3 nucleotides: TGCGCCAGCAGCAGCGACAGGGCTACCTCACCCCTCCACTTT. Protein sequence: CASSSDRATSPLHF.

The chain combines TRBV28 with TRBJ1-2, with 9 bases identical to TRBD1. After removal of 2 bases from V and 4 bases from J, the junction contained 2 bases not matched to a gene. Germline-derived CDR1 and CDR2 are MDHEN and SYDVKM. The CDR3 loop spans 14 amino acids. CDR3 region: CASSLGTGSYGYTF. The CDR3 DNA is TGTGCCAGCAGTTTAGGGACAGGGAGCTATGGCTACACCTTC.

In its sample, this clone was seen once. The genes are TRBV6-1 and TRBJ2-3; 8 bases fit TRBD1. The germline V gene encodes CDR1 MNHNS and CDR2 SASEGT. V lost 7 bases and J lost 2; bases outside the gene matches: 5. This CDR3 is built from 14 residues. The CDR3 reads CASTRGPLTDTQYF. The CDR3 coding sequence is TGTGCCAGCACCAGGGGGCCCCTCACAGATACGCAGTATTTT.

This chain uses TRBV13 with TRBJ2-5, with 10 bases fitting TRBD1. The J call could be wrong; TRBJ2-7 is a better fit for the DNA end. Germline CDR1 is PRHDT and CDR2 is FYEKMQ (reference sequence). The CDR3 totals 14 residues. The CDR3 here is CASPIRDRGYEQYF. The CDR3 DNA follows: TGTGCCAGCCCAATCCGGGACAGGGGCTACGAGCAGTACTTC.

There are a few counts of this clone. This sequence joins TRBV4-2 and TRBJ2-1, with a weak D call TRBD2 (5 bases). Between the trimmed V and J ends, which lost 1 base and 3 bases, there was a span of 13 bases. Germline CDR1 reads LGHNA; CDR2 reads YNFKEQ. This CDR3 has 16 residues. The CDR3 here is CASSQVLRASYNEQFF. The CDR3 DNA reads TGTGCCAGCAGCCAAGTTCTGCGGGCAAGCTACAATGAGCAGTTCTTC.

The CDR3 DNA reads as TGCAGCGTAGCGATTGGGGGGACTAATGAAAAACTGTTTTTT. Protein: CSVAIGGTNEKLFF. J is TRBJ1-4 and V is TRBV29-1; tentatively, D is TRBD1 (5 bases). Trimming cost V 6 bases and J 2 bases, with 13 bases left between them. The CDR3 extends over 14 amino acids. CDR1 SQVTM and CDR2 ANQGSEA come from the germline V gene.

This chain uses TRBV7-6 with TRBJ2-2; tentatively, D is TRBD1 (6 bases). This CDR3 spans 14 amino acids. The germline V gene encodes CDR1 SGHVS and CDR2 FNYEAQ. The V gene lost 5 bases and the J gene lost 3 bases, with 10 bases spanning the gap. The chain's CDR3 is CASSPWTDTGELFF. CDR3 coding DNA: TGTGCCAGCAGCCCTTGGACAGACACCGGGGAGCTGTTTTTT.

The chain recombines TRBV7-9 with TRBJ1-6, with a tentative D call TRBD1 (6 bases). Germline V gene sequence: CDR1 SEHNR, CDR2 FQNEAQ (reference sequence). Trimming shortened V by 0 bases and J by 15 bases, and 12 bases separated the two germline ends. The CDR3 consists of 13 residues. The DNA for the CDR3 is TGTGCCAGCAGCTTAGCGGGGGGGCCGGTCCTCCACTTT. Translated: CASSLAGGPVLHF.

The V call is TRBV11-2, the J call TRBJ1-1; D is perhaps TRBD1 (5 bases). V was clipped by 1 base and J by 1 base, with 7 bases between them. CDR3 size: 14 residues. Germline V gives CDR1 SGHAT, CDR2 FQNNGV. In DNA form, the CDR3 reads TGTGCCAGCAGCTTAGCAGGGTCGAACACTGAAGCTTTCTTT. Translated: CASSLAGSNTEAFF.

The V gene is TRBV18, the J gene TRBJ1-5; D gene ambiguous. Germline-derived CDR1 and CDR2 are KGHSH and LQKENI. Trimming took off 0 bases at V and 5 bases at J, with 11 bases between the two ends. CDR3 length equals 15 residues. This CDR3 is CASSPPGAPDQPQHF. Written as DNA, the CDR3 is TGTGCCAGCTCACCACCCGGAGCCCCCGATCAGCCCCAGCATTTT.